This T cell receptor beta chain was captured in a study of T cells in localized non-small cell lung cancer (dated by TCRdb to about 2020). At the level of the whole study: The study examined T cell repertoires in approximately 240 patients with early-stage NSCLC and compared tumors with uninvolved tumor-adjacent lungs. The cohort was made up of around 250 treatment-naive NSCLC patients whose localized lung tumors had been resected. NSCLC patients had a mean age of approximately 66 years, and 120 to 150 were male and more than 90 female. What the work shows at the level of the full study, not this receptor alone: Because of the exploratory design, TCR variables were selected using unadjusted p-values without false-discovery rate correction. Uninvolved tumor-adjacent lung showed the highest T cell clonality, higher than tumor, which suggests more focused antigenic responses in the adjacent lung. Longer overall survival was associated with higher blood T cell density, whereas shorter survival was associated with higher adjacent-lung clonality. Multi-region tumor sequencing was not performed, so intratumor heterogeneity could not be excluded. A median of about 50 of the top 100 tumor clones turned up in the paired uninvolved adjacent lung, and under 30 of those clones also ranked among the top 100 of that same adjacent lung.

Its CDR3 holds 12 amino acids, cysteine through phenylalanine. Solely the CDR3 DNA is kept, with 36 bases framed from the first base. A distance of 7 bases separates the germline ends of V and J, which lose 8 bases and 3 bases respectively. CDR1 and CDR2, looked up from the germline V gene, are SNHLY and FYNNEI. TCR beta CDR3 regions were sequenced from DNA using the immunoSEQ Assay. Concerning the study's data processing: To compute T cell density, TCR beta template counts were normalized to usable DNA, which was estimated by amplifying housekeeping genes. Richness was estimated using the preseqR package, with extrapolation to 400,000 templates for PBMC samples and to 120,000 templates for tissue samples. Clonality was taken to be one minus Pielou's evenness. Tissue-enriched TCRs were identified through differential abundance testing performed on productive amino-acid clonotypes, with a minimum total count of 5 and an alpha of 0.1. Repertoire overlap between compartments was quantified with the Jaccard Index and Morisita Overlap Index. GLIPH grouped TCR beta CDR3s together with public tetramer-defined viral CDR3s, and a viral motif had to include at least three viral sequences and also show V-gene enrichment. This is the immuneACCESS table as TCRdb keeps it, with only in-frame sequences that have V and J called. A part of the clones is gone; compared with another copy, unresolved V genes explain less than half, and the rest is unexplained. The DNA was the basis for D and trimming; V, J and clone size are from that table. For this sample the table gives 45,000 to 50,000 clones, of which 85% to 90% were detected only once. Roughly 2.5% of the sample lies in the top ten.

This clone was detected only once. Which antigen it targets is not known. No clone much larger than this one lies a single base away; base qualities are absent. At diagnosis, tumor, uninvolved tumor-adjacent lung and peripheral blood were collected and then preserved as a mix of FFPE and fresh-frozen material. For TCR repertoire profiling, blood samples were analyzed as peripheral blood mononuclear cells. This specimen consisted of PBMCs, obtained before any cancer treatment. This TCR was sampled from a man aged 40-75 years with stage II lung adenocarcinoma. Recombination linked TRBV2 to TRBJ2-2; the D gene lacks a confident call. This receptor has the CDR3 CASRWDTGELFF. The DNA reads as follows: TGTGCCAGCCGCTGGGACACCGGGGAGCTGTTTTTT.